This T cell receptor (beta chain) was found in a study of glioma-infiltrating T cells after dendritic cell vaccination. Study-level background: Samples are from glioblastoma patients in Phase I and II dendritic cell vaccine trials. General observations from the study: The cohort had few patients with full blood and tumor sets.

None of the glioblastoma patients had an isocitrate dehydrogenase mutation. Before vaccination, two weeks after the third vaccination, and at progression, PBMC were collected. Profiled with immunoSEQ multiplex PCR; TCRdb holds only in-frame clones, not every one. This sample has approximately 82,000 clones, with around nine tenths found just once. Trimming at V came to 2 bases and at J to 3 bases, leaving 2 bases not matched to a gene. The CDR3 is made up of 14 amino acids. Germline loops: CDR1 KGHSH, CDR2 LQKENI. Notes on this clone: What it binds is not known.

The chain links TRBV18 to TRBJ1-1, with TRBD1 identical over 8 bases. This TCR came from a human donor with glioblastoma. Sequences were derived from blood, sampled before dendritic cell vaccination. CDR3 DNA: TGTGCCAGCTCACCATCGACAGGGGACACTGAAGCTTTCTTT. Its translation: CASSPSTGDTEAFF.